One and the same sample provided the 2 T cell receptor beta chains below, sequenced in a study of molecular identifiers for immune sequencing clone quantification. TCRdb itself ran the PCR reads through MiXCR, one entry per CDR3 protein. The repertoire includes over 600,000 distinct CDR3 sequences, 15% to 20% of them detected once, and under 0.95% sits in the top ten. The sequenced material came from naive CD8+ T cells from blood, with Jurkat cell RNA spiked in. Subset meaning: FACS-sorted CD8+CD4-CCR7+CD45RA+ naive T cells. Source of these receptors: a human donor in good health. Some libraries in this study had Jurkat cell RNA spiked in.

In this sample, this clonotype turned up many times. The chain joins TRBV19 to TRBJ1-2; no clear D gene. Germline-derived CDR1 and CDR2 are LNHDA and SQIVND (reference sequence). The CDR3 has 14 amino acids. Trimming took off 5 bases at V and 9 bases at J, with 19 bases between the two ends. The CDR3, as DNA: TGTGCCAGTAGTGGAATGGACCCGGCCTTAAGCTACACCTTC. Protein: CASSGMDPALSYTF.

This clonotype was detected many times. V and J are TRBV28 and TRBJ2-7, with a tentative D call TRBD1 (6 bases). V was clipped by 4 bases and J by 7 bases, with 14 bases between them. The CDR3 contains 13 residues. The germline gives CDR1 MDHEN, CDR2 SYDVKM. The CDR3 nucleotides read TGTGCCAGCAGTTCCCTATTAGGGGGTGAGCAGTACTTC. As protein: CASSSLLGGEQYF.